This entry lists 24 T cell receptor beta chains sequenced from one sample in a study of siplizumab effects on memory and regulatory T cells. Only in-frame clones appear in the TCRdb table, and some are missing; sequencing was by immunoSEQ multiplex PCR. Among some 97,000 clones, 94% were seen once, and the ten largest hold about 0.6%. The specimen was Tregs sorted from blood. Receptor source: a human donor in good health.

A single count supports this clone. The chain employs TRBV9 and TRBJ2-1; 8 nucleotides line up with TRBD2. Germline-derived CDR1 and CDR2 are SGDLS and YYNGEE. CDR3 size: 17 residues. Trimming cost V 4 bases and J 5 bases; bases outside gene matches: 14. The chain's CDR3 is CASSFRTSPSPNNEQFF. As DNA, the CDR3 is TGTGCCAGCAGCTTTCGGACTAGCCCATCCCCAAACAATGAGCAGTTCTTC. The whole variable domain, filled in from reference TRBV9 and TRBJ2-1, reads DSGVTQTPKHLITATGQRVTLRCSPRSGDLSVYWYQQSLDQGLQFLIQYYNGEERAKGNILERFSAQQFPDLHSELNLSSLELGDSALYFCASSFRTSPSPNNEQFFGPGTRLTVL.

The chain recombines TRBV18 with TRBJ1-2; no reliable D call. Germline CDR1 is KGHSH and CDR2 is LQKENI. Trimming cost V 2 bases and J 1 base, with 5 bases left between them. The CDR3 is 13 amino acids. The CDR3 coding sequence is TGTGCCAGCTCACCAGGCGGTAACTATGGCTACACCTTC. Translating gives CASSPGGNYGYTF. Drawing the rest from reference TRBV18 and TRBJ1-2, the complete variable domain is NAGVMQNPRHLVRRRGQEARLRCSPMKGHSHVYWYRQLPEEGLKFMVYLQKENIIDESGMPKERFSAEFPKEGPSILRIQQVVRGDSAAYFCASSPGGNYGYTFGSGTRLTVV.

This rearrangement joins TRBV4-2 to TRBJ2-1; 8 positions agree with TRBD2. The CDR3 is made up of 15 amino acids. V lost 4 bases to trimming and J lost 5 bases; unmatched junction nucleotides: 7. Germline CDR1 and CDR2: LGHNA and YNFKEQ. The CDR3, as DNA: TGTGCCAGCAGCCCACTAGCGGAGATTAACAATGAGCAGTTCTTC. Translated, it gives CASSPLAEINNEQFF.

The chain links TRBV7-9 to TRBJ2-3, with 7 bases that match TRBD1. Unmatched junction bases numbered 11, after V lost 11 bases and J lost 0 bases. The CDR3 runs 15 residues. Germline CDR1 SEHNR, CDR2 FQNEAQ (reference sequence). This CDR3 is CACAKQGISTDTQYF. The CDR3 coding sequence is TGTGCCTGCGCGAAACAGGGGATTAGCACAGATACGCAGTATTTT. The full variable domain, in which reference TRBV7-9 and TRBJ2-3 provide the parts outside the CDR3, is DTGVSQNPRHKITKRGQNVTFRCDPISEHNRLYWYRQTLGQGPEFLTYFQNEAQLEKSRLLSDRFSAERPKGSFSTLEIQRTEQGDSAMYLCACAKQGISTDTQYFGPGTRLTVL.

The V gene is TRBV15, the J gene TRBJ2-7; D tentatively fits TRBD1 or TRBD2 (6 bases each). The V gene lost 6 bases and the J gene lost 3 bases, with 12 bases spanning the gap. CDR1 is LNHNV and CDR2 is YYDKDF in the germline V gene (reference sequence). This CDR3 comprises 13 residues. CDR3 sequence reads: CATRKRGDYEQYF. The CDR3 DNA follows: TGTGCCACCAGGAAAAGGGGGGACTACGAGCAGTACTTC. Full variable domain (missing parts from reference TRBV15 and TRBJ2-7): DAMVIQNPRYQVTQFGKPVTLSCSQTLNHNVMYWYQQKSSQAPKLLFHYYDKDFNNEADTPDNFQSRRPNTSFCFLDIRSPGLGDTAMYLCATRKRGDYEQYFGPGTRLTVT.

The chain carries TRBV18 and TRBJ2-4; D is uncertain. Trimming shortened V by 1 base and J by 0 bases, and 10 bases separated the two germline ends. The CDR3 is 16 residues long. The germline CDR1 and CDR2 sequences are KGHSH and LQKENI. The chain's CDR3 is CASSPQVSIAKNIQYF. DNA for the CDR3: TGTGCCAGCTCACCACAGGTCTCGATAGCCAAAAACATTCAGTACTTC.

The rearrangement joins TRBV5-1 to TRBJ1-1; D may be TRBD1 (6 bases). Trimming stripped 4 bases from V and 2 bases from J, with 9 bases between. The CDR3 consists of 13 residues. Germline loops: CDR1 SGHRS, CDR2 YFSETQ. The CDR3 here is CASSQGSNTEAFF. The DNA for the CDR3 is TGCGCCAGCAGCCAGGGGTCTAACACTGAAGCTTTCTTT.

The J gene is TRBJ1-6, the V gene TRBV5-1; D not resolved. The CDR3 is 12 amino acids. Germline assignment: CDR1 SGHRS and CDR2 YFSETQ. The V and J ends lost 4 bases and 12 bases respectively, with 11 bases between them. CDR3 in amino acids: CASSPDGQPLHF. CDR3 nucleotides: TGCGCCAGCAGCCCGGACGGCCAACCCCTCCACTTT.

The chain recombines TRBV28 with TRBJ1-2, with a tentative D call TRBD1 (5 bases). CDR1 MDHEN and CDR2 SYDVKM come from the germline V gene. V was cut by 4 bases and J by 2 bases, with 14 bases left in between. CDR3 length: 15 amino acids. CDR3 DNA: TGTGCCAGCAGTTCCCCCGTTTGGGACAACTATGGCTACACCTTC. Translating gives CASSSPVWDNYGYTF.

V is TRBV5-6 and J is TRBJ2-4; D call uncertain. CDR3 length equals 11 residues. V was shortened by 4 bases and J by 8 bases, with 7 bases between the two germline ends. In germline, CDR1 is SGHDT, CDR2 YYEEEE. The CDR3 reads CASSDRDIQYF. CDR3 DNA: TGTGCCAGCAGCGACCGGGACATTCAGTACTTC.

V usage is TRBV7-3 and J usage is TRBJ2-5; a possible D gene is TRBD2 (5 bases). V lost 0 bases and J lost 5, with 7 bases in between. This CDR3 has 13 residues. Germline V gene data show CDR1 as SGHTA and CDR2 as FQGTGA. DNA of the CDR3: TGTGCCAGCAGCTTAACTAGGAGGGAGACCCAGTACTTC. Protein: CASSLTRRETQYF.

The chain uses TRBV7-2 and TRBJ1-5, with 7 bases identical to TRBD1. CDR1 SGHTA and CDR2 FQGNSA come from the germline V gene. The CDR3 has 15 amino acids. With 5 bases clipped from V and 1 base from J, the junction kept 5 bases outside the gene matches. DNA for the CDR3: TGTGCCAGCAGCCTGACAGGGTCGAGCAATCAGCCCCAGCATTTT. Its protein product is CASSLTGSSNQPQHF.

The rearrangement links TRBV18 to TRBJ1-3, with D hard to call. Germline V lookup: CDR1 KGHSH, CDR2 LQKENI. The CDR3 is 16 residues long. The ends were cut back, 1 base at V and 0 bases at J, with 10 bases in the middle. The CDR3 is CASSPRAAHSGNTIYF. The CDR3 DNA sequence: TGTGCCAGCTCACCACGAGCCGCACACTCTGGAAACACCATATATTTT.

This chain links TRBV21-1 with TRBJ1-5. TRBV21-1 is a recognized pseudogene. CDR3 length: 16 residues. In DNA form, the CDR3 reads TGTGCCAGCAGCAAAGTCTGGAGGGAAGGCAATCAGCCCCAGCATTTT. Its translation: CASSKVWREGNQPQHF.

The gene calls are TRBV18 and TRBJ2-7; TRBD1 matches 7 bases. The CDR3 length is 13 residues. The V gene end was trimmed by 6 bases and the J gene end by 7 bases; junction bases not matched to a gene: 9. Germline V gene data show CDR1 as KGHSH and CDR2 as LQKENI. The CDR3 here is CASSPQGVREQYF. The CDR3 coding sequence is TGTGCCAGCTCCCCCCAGGGGGTTAGGGAGCAGTACTTC.

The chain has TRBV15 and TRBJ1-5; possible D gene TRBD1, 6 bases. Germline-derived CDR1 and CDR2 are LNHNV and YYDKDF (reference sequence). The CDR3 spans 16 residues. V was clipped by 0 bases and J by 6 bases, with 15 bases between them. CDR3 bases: TGTGCCACCAGCAGAGATTACCGGGGGCTTCTTCAGCCCCAGCATTTT. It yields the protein CATSRDYRGLLQPQHF. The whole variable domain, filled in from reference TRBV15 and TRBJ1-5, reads DAMVIQNPRYQVTQFGKPVTLSCSQTLNHNVMYWYQQKSSQAPKLLFHYYDKDFNNEADTPDNFQSRRPNTSFCFLDIRSPGLGDTAMYLCATSRDYRGLLQPQHFGDGTRLSIL.

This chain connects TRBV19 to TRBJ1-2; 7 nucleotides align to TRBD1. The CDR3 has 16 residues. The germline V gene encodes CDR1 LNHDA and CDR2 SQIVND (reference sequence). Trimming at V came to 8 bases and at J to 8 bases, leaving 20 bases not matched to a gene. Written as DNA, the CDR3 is TGTGCCAGTGTAGAAGTTGGGGACAGCCACTTCCAAGGCTACACCTTC. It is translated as CASVEVGDSHFQGYTF.

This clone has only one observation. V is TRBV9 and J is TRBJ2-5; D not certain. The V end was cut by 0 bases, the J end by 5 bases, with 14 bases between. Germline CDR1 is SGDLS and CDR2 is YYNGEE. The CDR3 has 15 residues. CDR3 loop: CASSVVGGETETQYF. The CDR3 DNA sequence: TGTGCCAGCAGCGTAGTAGGTGGTGAGACGGAGACCCAGTACTTC. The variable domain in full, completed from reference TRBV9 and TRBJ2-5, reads DSGVTQTPKHLITATGQRVTLRCSPRSGDLSVYWYQQSLDQGLQFLIQYYNGEERAKGNILERFSAQQFPDLHSELNLSSLELGDSALYFCASSVVGGETETQYFGPGTRLLVL.

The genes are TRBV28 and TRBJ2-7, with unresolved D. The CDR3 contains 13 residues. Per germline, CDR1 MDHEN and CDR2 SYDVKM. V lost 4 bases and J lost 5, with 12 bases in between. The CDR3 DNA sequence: TGTGCCAGCAGTTCCTGGGCCGGAGACGAGCAGTACTTC. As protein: CASSSWAGDEQYF.

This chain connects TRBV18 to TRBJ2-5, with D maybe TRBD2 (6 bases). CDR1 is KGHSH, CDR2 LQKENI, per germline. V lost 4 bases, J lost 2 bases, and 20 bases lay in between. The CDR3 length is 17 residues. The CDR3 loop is CASSQGLGGAKQETQYF. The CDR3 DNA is TGTGCCAGCTCACAAGGGCTCGGCGGGGCTAAACAAGAGACCCAGTACTTC.

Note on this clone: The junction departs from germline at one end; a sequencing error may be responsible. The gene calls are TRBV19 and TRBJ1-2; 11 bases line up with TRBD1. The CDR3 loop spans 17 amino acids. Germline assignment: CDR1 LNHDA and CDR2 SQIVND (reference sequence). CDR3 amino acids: CASSSRDRGISNYGYAF. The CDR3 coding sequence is TGTGCCAGTTCATCCCGGGACAGGGGGATTTCCAACTATGGCTACGCCTTC.

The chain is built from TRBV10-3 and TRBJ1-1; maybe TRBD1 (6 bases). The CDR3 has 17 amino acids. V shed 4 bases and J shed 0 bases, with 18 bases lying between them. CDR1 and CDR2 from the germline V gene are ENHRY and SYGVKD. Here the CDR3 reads CAISAVKATGMNTEAFF. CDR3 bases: TGTGCCATCAGTGCAGTTAAGGCTACAGGGATGAACACTGAAGCTTTCTTT.

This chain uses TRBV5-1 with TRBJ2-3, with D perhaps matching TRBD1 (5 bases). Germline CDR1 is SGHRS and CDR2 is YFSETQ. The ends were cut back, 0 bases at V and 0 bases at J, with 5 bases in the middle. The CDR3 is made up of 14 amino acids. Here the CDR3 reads CASSLDRSTDTQYF. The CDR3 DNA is TGCGCCAGCAGCTTGGACAGGAGCACAGATACGCAGTATTTT.

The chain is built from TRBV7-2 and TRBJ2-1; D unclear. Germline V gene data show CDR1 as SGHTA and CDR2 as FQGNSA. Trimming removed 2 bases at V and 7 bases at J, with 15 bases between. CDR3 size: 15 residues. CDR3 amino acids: CASSLSVQTLNEQFF. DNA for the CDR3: TGTGCCAGCAGCTTATCGGTACAGACCCTGAATGAGCAGTTCTTC. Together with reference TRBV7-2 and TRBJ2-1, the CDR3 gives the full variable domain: GAGVSQSPSNKVTEKGKDVELRCDPISGHTALYWYRQSLGQGLEFLIYFQGNSAPDKSGLPSDRFSAERTGGSVSTLTIQRTQQEDSAVYLCASSLSVQTLNEQFFGPGTRLTVL.